The clone carrying this T cell receptor beta chain was found a few times. Antigen specificity is unknown. This specimen comes from a study of CD8 T cells in ankylosing spondylitis. Trimming shortened V by 10 bases and J by 6 bases, and 20 bases separated the two germline ends. The CDR3 loop spans 14 amino acids. CDR1 ENHRY and CDR2 SYGVKD come from the germline V gene. By quantitative 5'-RACE with molecular barcodes, the TCR beta libraries were made. TCRdb re-derived calls from the 5' RACE reads in MiXCR, one entry per CDR3 protein. The sample has 220,000 or so distinct CDR3 sequences, roughly a tenth seen once. The study's findings and limits: Before this, some motif variants had been reported in reactive arthritis synovial fluid and blood. Clones linked to disease, bearing a CD8+ phenotype, were relatively rare in peripheral blood. There was reportedly significant enrichment of clones that were disease-linked in matched ankylosing spondylitis synovial fluid.

This TCR was recovered from a male donor with ankylosing spondylitis or in good health (not recorded which). Sequencing was performed on blood, either unsorted or a sorted T cell fraction (not recorded which). The chain carries TRBV10-3 and TRBJ2-3; D assignment may be TRBD1 or TRBD2 (5 bases each). For the CDR3, the DNA is TGTGCCACCCGCCTGGGACCGTCTACGGATACGCAGTATTTT. It specifies CATRLGPSTDTQYF.